Each of the 32 T cell receptor beta chains below was sequenced from the same sample in a study of CD8 T cells in ankylosing spondylitis. Whole-study results and caveats: What appeared characteristic of ankylosing spondylitis blood was a TCR beta motif of eight highly homologous variants.

For these receptors, no antigen is known. Via MiXCR, TCRdb re-called the 5' RACE reads, giving one row per CDR3 protein. The data show a few hundred thousand distinct CDR3 sequences, around 8% seen once. Input material: blood, either unsorted or a sorted T cell fraction (not recorded which). The receptors derive from a male donor with ankylosing spondylitis.

This clonotype was seen only a few times. This rearrangement joins TRBV28 to TRBJ1-6; tentatively, D is TRBD1 (6 bases). Germline lookup yields CDR1 MDHEN and CDR2 SYDVKM. V shed 2 bases and J shed 9 bases, with 8 bases lying between them. This CDR3 contains 13 residues. The CDR3 region has the DNA TGTGCCAGCAGTTTACACAGGGCTTCACCCCTCCACTTT. Translation gives CASSLHRASPLHF.

The CDR3 reads CASSPVAGVSYEQYF. The CDR3, as DNA: TGTGCCAGCAGCCCAGTAGCGGGAGTTTCCTACGAGCAGTACTTC. The chain employs TRBV12-3 or TRBV12-4 and TRBJ2-7, with 9 bases identical to TRBD2. The CDR3 loop spans 15 amino acids. V trimming: 6 bases; J trimming: 1 base; junction bases outside the gene matches: 7.

The rearrangement links TRBV11-2 to TRBJ1-4; D gene unclear. Trimming pared 1 base from V and 8 bases from J, leaving 11 bases between. This CDR3 contains 14 residues. CDR1 is SGHAT and CDR2 is FQNNGV in the germline V gene. This CDR3 is CASSLGRLGEKLFF. The CDR3 DNA reads TGTGCCAGCAGCTTAGGCAGACTAGGGGAAAAACTGTTTTTT.

This clonotype turned up a few times. This rearrangement joins TRBV2 to TRBJ2-1; D unclear. Germline V CDR1 and CDR2: SNHLY, FYNNEI. The CDR3 consists of 14 residues. Trimming cost V 10 bases and J 2 bases, with 15 bases left between them. The CDR3 coding sequence is TGTGCCACCTCCCGGGTCGACCCCTACAATGAGCAGTTCTTC. Amino acid sequence: CATSRVDPYNEQFF.

The rearrangement links TRBV7-3 to TRBJ1-1, with TRBD1 as a possible D gene (5 bases). Germline values: CDR1 SGHTA, CDR2 FQGTGA. Trimming cost V 3 bases and J 4 bases, with 12 bases left between them. This CDR3 is built from 14 residues. CDR3 sequence reads: CASSFRDGGTEAFF. CDR3 DNA sequence: TGTGCCAGCAGCTTCAGGGACGGTGGCACTGAAGCTTTCTTT. Based on the CDR3 plus reference TRBV7-3 and TRBJ1-1, the full variable domain is GAGVSQTPSNKVTEKGKYVELRCDPISGHTALYWYRQSLGQGPEFLIYFQGTGAADDSGLPNDRFFAVRPEGSVSTLKIQRTERGDSAVYLCASSFRDGGTEAFFGQGTRLTVV.

The chain joins TRBV12-3 or TRBV12-4 to TRBJ2-4; unclear D gene. The CDR3 totals 14 residues. The germline V and J ends were trimmed by 2 bases and 2 bases, with 7 bases remaining between them. CDR3 coding DNA: TGTGCCAGCAGTTTACAGAGCCCCAAAAACATTCAGTACTTC. Its translation is CASSLQSPKNIQYF.

This clonotype was recorded once. The rearrangement links TRBV20-1 to TRBJ2-7; possible D gene TRBD2, 5 bases. CDR3 length: 11 amino acids. The germline V gene has CDR1 DFQATT and CDR2 SNEGSKA (reference sequence). In nucleotides, the CDR3 is TGCAGGGCCGGGGATTCCTACGAGCAGTACTTC. Protein sequence: CRAGDSYEQYF.

This clonotype was observed many times. This chain links TRBV24-1 with TRBJ1-5, with D uncertain. Germline-derived CDR1 and CDR2 are KGHDR and SFDVKD. This CDR3 has 13 amino acids. The V gene lost 5 bases and the J gene lost 3 bases, with 7 bases spanning the gap. CDR3 amino acids: CATSVGYNQPQHF. The CDR3 DNA reads as TGTGCCACCAGTGTCGGTTACAATCAGCCCCAGCATTTT.

The gene calls are TRBV11-1 and TRBJ2-6, with TRBD1 matching over 7 bases. The germline CDR1 and CDR2 sequences are SGHAT and FQDESV (reference sequence). The length of the CDR3 is 16 residues. V trimming: 4 bases; J trimming: 0 bases; junction bases outside the gene matches: 3. The CDR3, as DNA: TGTGCCAGCAGCTACGCAGGGGGCTCTGGGGCCAACGTCCTGACTTTC. Encoded protein: CASSYAGGSGANVLTF.

The chain joins TRBV28 to TRBJ2-7; D gene ambiguous. The V gene lost 2 bases and the J gene lost 3 bases, with 11 bases spanning the gap. The germline CDR1 and CDR2 sequences are MDHEN and SYDVKM. CDR3 length: 14 residues. For the CDR3, the DNA is TGTGCCAGCAGTTTACAACTACCCTACTACGAGCAGTACTTC. It specifies CASSLQLPYYEQYF.

The gene calls are TRBV3-1 and TRBJ2-1; the match to TRBD2 covers 10 bases. J gave up 8 bases and V 4 bases, and 5 bases lay outside the gene matches. This CDR3 is 14 amino acids long. Looked up from germline, CDR1 is LGHDT and CDR2 is YNNKEL (reference sequence). The CDR3 nucleotides are TGTGCCAGCAGCCTAGCGGGAGGAAGGGATGAGCAGTTCTTC. Its translation: CASSLAGGRDEQFF.

This clonotype was seen a handful of times. The V and J genes are TRBV7-2 and TRBJ1-1; D gene ambiguous. The CDR3 consists of 13 residues. With 5 bases removed from V and 1 base from J, the gap between germline ends came to 8 bases. The V gene's germline CDR1 is SGHTA and CDR2 FQGNSA. The CDR3 protein is CASSPTWNTEAFF. DNA for the CDR3: TGTGCCAGCAGCCCTACTTGGAACACTGAAGCTTTCTTT.

The chain recombines TRBV7-2 with TRBJ2-3; D perhaps matches TRBD2 (6 bases). Between the trimmed V and J ends, which lost 5 bases and 6 bases, there was a span of 18 bases. CDR1 and CDR2 from the germline V gene are SGHTA and FQGNSA. This CDR3 has 15 residues. Here the CDR3 reads CASSVATLASDTQYF. Here the CDR3 DNA reads TGTGCCAGCAGCGTCGCGACCCTAGCGTCCGATACGCAGTATTTT.

This clonotype was counted only a few times. This chain uses TRBV7-8 with TRBJ2-1, with D perhaps assigned TRBD1 or TRBD2 (5 bases each). The CDR3 loop spans 13 amino acids. CDR1 and CDR2 from the germline V gene are SGHVS and FQNEAQ. Trimming removed 1 base from V and 8 bases from J, with 9 bases in between. The CDR3 nucleotides are TGTGCCAGCAGCTTAGGAGGGGTGGATGAGCAGTTCTTC. Translated: CASSLGGVDEQFF.

This clonotype was counted between two and nine times. This rearrangement joins TRBV25-1 to TRBJ2-5; TRBD2 is a possible D gene (5 bases). The ends were cut back, 4 bases at V and 0 bases at J, with 9 bases in the middle. Germline assignment: CDR1 MGHDK and CDR2 SYGVNS. The CDR3 consists of 14 residues. As DNA, the CDR3 is TGTGCCAGCAGTGCCCTGGACTACCAAGAGACCCAGTACTTC. As protein: CASSALDYQETQYF.

The rearrangement joins TRBV19 to TRBJ2-7, with 10 bases aligning to TRBD2. The CDR3 extends over 14 amino acids. Trimming removed 3 bases from V and 6 bases from J; junction bases left unmatched: 5. The V gene's germline CDR1 is LNHDA and CDR2 SQIVND (reference sequence). The CDR3 loop is CASSIKAGGLEQYF. The CDR3 DNA sequence: TGTGCCAGTAGTATTAAAGCGGGAGGGCTCGAGCAGTACTTC.

The J gene is TRBJ2-2, the V gene TRBV7-2, with 7 positions matching TRBD2. The V and J ends lost 11 bases and 4 bases, in that order; junction bases with no gene match: 7. CDR1 and CDR2 (germline): SGHTA, FQGNSA. This CDR3 has 13 amino acids. The CDR3: CAPAREGTGELFF. The CDR3 bases are TGTGCCCCGGCCAGGGAGGGCACCGGGGAGCTGTTTTTT.

The sample holds a few counts of this clonotype. This chain connects TRBV10-3 to TRBJ2-5, with 8 bases lining up with TRBD1. Germline CDR1 and CDR2: ENHRY and SYGVKD. V lost 6 bases to trimming and J lost 2 bases; unmatched junction nucleotides: 2. CDR3 length equals 13 residues. CDR3 protein: CAIRDRGQETQYF. CDR3 DNA: TGTGCCATCAGAGACAGGGGTCAAGAGACCCAGTACTTC.

V usage is TRBV11-1 and J usage is TRBJ2-6, with D perhaps matching TRBD2 (5 bases). Germline V gene sequence: CDR1 SGHAT, CDR2 FQDESV (reference sequence). V dropped 5 bases and J dropped 0 bases, with 20 bases sitting between them. CDR3 length: 19 amino acids. The CDR3 nucleotides read TGTGCCAGCAGCGTGAGGACTTTCCAAGGCGCCTCTGGGGCCAACGTCCTGACTTTC. Encoded protein: CASSVRTFQGASGANVLTF.

This clonotype came up many times. This chain uses TRBV6-1 with TRBJ2-1, with 9 bases fitting TRBD2. Germline-derived CDR1 and CDR2 are MNHNS and SASEGT. Trimming took 6 bases from V and 2 from J; bases not matched to a gene: 2. The CDR3 contains 14 residues. The CDR3 is CASSQREAYNEQFF. The CDR3 DNA sequence: TGTGCCAGCAGCCAGCGGGAGGCCTACAATGAGCAGTTCTTC.

In its sample, this clonotype was seen many times. The V call is TRBV9, the J call TRBJ2-3; 7 nucleotides match TRBD2. The V gene's germline CDR1 is SGDLS and CDR2 YYNGEE. Unmatched junction bases numbered 22, after V lost 4 bases and J lost 2 bases. The CDR3 runs to 20 residues. The CDR3 nucleotides are TGTGCCAGCAGCTACCCAACTAGCGAGGGGCTGTGGCGTACCACAGATACGCAGTATTTT. Translated, it gives CASSYPTSEGLWRTTDTQYF.

This clonotype was detected ten times or more. The CDR3 loop reads CASSLGYRDGQPQHF. In DNA, the CDR3 is TGTGCCAGCAGCCTCGGGTACAGGGACGGTCAGCCCCAGCATTTT. This rearrangement joins TRBV7-9 to TRBJ1-5; tentatively, D is TRBD1 (6 bases). Germline V gene data show CDR1 as SEHNR and CDR2 as FQNEAQ (reference sequence). This CDR3 has 15 residues. With 5 bases removed from V and 6 bases from J, the gap between germline ends came to 17 bases.

This clonotype was seen ten or more times. V gene TRBV5-1 combines with J gene TRBJ2-1; no definite D call. The CDR3 has 13 amino acids. Trimming stripped 6 bases from V and 5 bases from J, with 12 bases between. Germline V CDR1 and CDR2: SGHRS, YFSETQ. CDR3 nucleotides: TGCGCCAGCACGTTTGGCAGGAACAATGAGCAGTTCTTC. Its protein product is CASTFGRNNEQFF.

This clonotype was observed many times. The chain has TRBV6-5 and TRBJ2-2; D gene uncertain. The CDR3 has 15 amino acids. The germline V gene encodes CDR1 MNHEY and CDR2 SVGAGI. Trimming stripped 0 bases from V and 8 bases from J, with 13 bases between. The CDR3 nucleotides read TGTGCCAGCAGTTACTCGACCCCGGAGCCAGGGGAGCTGTTTTTT. This sequence encodes CASSYSTPEPGELFF.

The chain recombines TRBV29-1 with TRBJ2-1; 8 bases fit TRBD2. CDR1 SQVTM and CDR2 ANQGSEA come from the germline V gene. J was trimmed by 0 bases and V by 6 bases; bases with no gene match: 4. The CDR3 contains 14 residues. The CDR3 region is CSVERGSSYNEQFF. The CDR3 DNA sequence: TGCAGCGTAGAGCGGGGGAGCTCCTACAATGAGCAGTTCTTC.

This clonotype was recorded a few times. The chain links TRBV7-2 to TRBJ1-5, with D possibly being TRBD1 (6 bases). CDR3 length: 14 amino acids. Germline V gene lookup returns CDR1 SGHTA and CDR2 FQGNSA. Trimming took 4 bases from V and 1 from J, leaving 8 bases between them. This CDR3 is CASSSQGSNQPQHF. The CDR3 DNA follows: TGTGCCAGCAGCTCCCAGGGGAGCAATCAGCCCCAGCATTTT.

This clonotype has ten or more counts. The chain joins TRBV7-6 to TRBJ2-1, with 9 positions matching TRBD1. The germline V gene has CDR1 SGHVS and CDR2 FNYEAQ. The CDR3 has 16 amino acids. V lost 1 base and J lost 6; bases outside the gene matches: 7. CDR3: CASSLGGTGRFNEQFF. The CDR3 DNA reads as TGTGCCAGCAGCTTAGGCGGGACAGGGAGGTTCAATGAGCAGTTCTTC.

As DNA, the CDR3 is TGTGCCAGCAGCATCGGGGCAGGGGGCTTTGAAAAACTGTTTTTT. Residues: CASSIGAGGFEKLFF. This chain connects TRBV9 to TRBJ1-4; 8 bases fit TRBD1. J lost 7 bases, V lost 4 bases, and 9 bases had no gene match. CDR1 and CDR2 from the germline V gene are SGDLS and YYNGEE. This CDR3 has 15 residues.

V usage is TRBV10-3 and J usage is TRBJ2-7; D gene ambiguous. The CDR3 has 14 residues. Between the trimmed V and J ends, which lost 10 bases and 3 bases, there was a span of 19 bases. Germline CDR1 reads ENHRY; CDR2 reads SYGVKD. The CDR3 loop is CATETTPRNYEQYF. CDR3 DNA: TGTGCCACAGAAACGACCCCGCGGAACTACGAGCAGTACTTC.

This sequence joins TRBV5-1 and TRBJ2-7; 7 bases align to TRBD1. The germline V gene has CDR1 SGHRS and CDR2 YFSETQ. The V segment lost 5 bases and the J segment 4 bases; nucleotides outside the gene matches: 9. This CDR3 is 14 amino acids long. CDR3 bases: TGCGCCAGCAGTTTCGACAGGGCCTTTTACGAGCAGTACTTC. Protein: CASSFDRAFYEQYF.

At least ten counts were recorded for this clonotype. This chain uses TRBV7-9 with TRBJ2-5; 10 nucleotides agree with TRBD2. Per germline, CDR1 SEHNR and CDR2 FQNEAQ (reference sequence). V shed 3 bases, J shed 4 bases, and the junction held 5 bases outside the gene matches. The CDR3 is 15 amino acids. The CDR3, as DNA: TGTGCCAGCAGCTTTCCTAGCGGGAGCGGAGAGACCCAGTACTTC. Translation: CASSFPSGSGETQYF.

This clonotype was counted between two and nine times. The chain couples TRBV11-3 to TRBJ2-1; tentative D call: TRBD2 (5 bases). CDR1 SGHNT and CDR2 YENEEA come from the germline V gene. V lost 8 bases, J lost 0 bases, and 17 bases lay in between. This CDR3 contains 16 residues. The CDR3 DNA is TGTGCCAGCGGCAACCGGGAACCAGGCTCCTACAATGAGCAGTTCTTC. This codes for CASGNREPGSYNEQFF. Combining the CDR3 with reference TRBV11-3 and TRBJ2-1 gives the whole variable domain EAGVVQSPRYKIIEKKQPVAFWCNPISGHNTLYWYLQNLGQGPELLIRYENEEAVDDSQLPKDRFSAERLKGVDSTLKIQPAELGDSAVYLCASGNREPGSYNEQFFGPGTRLTVL.